The T cell receptor beta chain described here comes from a study of blood T cells in healthy people across ages. Germline V CDR1 and CDR2: MDHEN, SYDVKM. This CDR3 is built from 14 residues. Deletions cut 3 bases from V and 1 base from J, with 9 bases between. Study-wide findings and caveats: Strongly correlated with naive T cell percentage was TCR beta diversity.

The draw of peripheral blood yielded about 9.4 milliliters from each donor. Comment on this clonotype: Its target is not known.

Next came a second PCR, run for roughly 7 to 12 cycles, which used a sample-barcoded 5' primer along with a J-beta primer mix. TCRdb itself ran the 5' RACE reads through MiXCR, one entry per CDR3 protein. The sample has roughly 1,800,000 distinct CDR3 sequences, roughly 52% seen once. This chain joins TRBV28 and TRBJ1-1; D not certain. The sample comprised blood. The TCR sequence derives from a woman in her thirties or forties in good health. CDR3 DNA: TGTGCCAGCAGTTTCCCCTACGGGAACACTGAAGCTTTCTTT. Translated: CASSFPYGNTEAFF.